Presented here are 24 T cell receptor beta chains from one specimen sequenced in a study of beta chain features in type 1 diabetes (dated by TCRdb to between 2018 and 2020). Library preparation employed the immunoSEQ multiplex PCR assay. All of the isolated RNA was reverse transcribed with the High Capacity cDNA Reverse Transcription Kit, so expressed TCRB transcripts were sequenced. This immuneACCESS table, as held by TCRdb, lists in-frame sequences with V and J called but not all clones. Of the missing ones, under half trace to an unresolved V gene in checked studies; the others have no known cause. For this sample the table gives 60,000 or so clones, of which approximately 59% were detected only once. The ten largest account for roughly 2.2% of the sample. Sequenced input: Tregs from blood. The sample's cell subset or site label, decoded: regulatory CD4+ T cells. Receptors were obtained from a woman aged 18-30 years in good health.

The rearrangement joins TRBV29-1 to TRBJ1-2; 11 bases agree with TRBD1. Germline V CDR1 and CDR2: SQVTM, ANQGSEA. This CDR3 contains 13 residues. J gave up 4 bases and V 7 bases, and 5 bases lay outside the gene matches. The CDR3 sequence: CSALGTGGYGYTF. CDR3 bases: TGCAGCGCCTTAGGGACAGGGGGCTATGGCTACACCTTC.

The chain uses TRBV11-2 and TRBJ1-1; D might be TRBD1 (6 bases). CDR3 length: 16 residues. With 7 bases removed from V and 5 bases from J, the gap between germline ends came to 23 bases. Per the germline V gene, CDR1 is SGHAT and CDR2 is FQNNGV. CDR3 residues: CASTLTGGRRGTEAFF. The CDR3 DNA is TGTGCCAGCACCTTGACCGGGGGGCGCCGAGGGACTGAAGCTTTCTTT.

This clone was counted between two and nine times. The rearrangement links TRBV29-1 to TRBJ2-7, with 14 bases fitting TRBD2. The CDR3 runs to 16 residues. The germline gives CDR1 SQVTM, CDR2 ANQGSEA. The junction had 7 bases not matched to a gene; V was cut back by 6 bases and J by 0 bases. The chain's CDR3 is CSVKMGLAGDSYEQYF. DNA of the CDR3: TGCAGCGTGAAAATGGGACTAGCGGGGGACTCCTACGAGCAGTACTTC.

The chain joins TRBV6-5 to TRBJ2-7; 7 bases match TRBD1. CDR1 and CDR2 (germline): MNHEY, SVGAGI. The CDR3 is 15 amino acids. The V segment lost 4 bases and the J segment 1 base; nucleotides outside the gene matches: 7. Here the CDR3 DNA reads TGTGCCAGCAGTTTATTCCCGGGACAGTCCTACGAGCAGTACTTC. Protein product: CASSLFPGQSYEQYF.

The chain is built from TRBV29-1 and TRBJ2-5, with 7 bases matching TRBD2. This CDR3 region has 13 residues. Per germline, CDR1 SQVTM and CDR2 ANQGSEA. V lost 7 bases to trimming and J lost 6 bases; unmatched junction nucleotides: 11. CDR3 coding DNA: TGCAGCGCTGACAGCGGGATAAGACAGACCCAGTACTTC. Amino acids: CSADSGIRQTQYF. Full variable domain (rest looked up from reference TRBV29-1 and TRBJ2-5): SAVISQKPSRDICQRGTSLTIQCQVDSQVTMMFWYRQQPGQSLTLIATANQGSEATYESGFVIDKFPISRPNLTFSTLTVSNMSPEDSSIYLCSADSGIRQTQYFGPGTRLLVL.

This clone was found a few times. The chain joins TRBV6-5 to TRBJ2-1; no definite D call. This CDR3 is 14 amino acids long. Germline CDR1 reads MNHEY; CDR2 reads SVGAGI. Trimming left V 3 bases short and J 3 bases short, with 9 bases between. The CDR3 loop is CASSYYLSYNEQFF. The CDR3, as DNA: TGTGCCAGCAGTTATTACCTGAGCTACAATGAGCAGTTCTTC.

This clone was observed a handful of times. The chain joins TRBV5-5 to TRBJ2-3, with D hard to call. Trimming took off 1 base at V and 3 bases at J, with 9 bases between the two ends. This CDR3 spans 14 amino acids. Germline assignment: CDR1 SGHKS and CDR2 YYEKEE (reference sequence). In DNA, the CDR3 is TGTGCCAGCAGCTTGTCGAGCGAAACAGATACGCAGTATTTT. The encoded protein is CASSLSSETDTQYF. Variable domain in full (rest from reference TRBV5-5 and TRBJ2-3): DAGVTQSPTHLIKTRGQQVTLRCSPISGHKSVSWYQQVLGQGPQFIFQYYEKEERGRGNFPDRFSARQFPNYSSELNVNALLLGDSALYLCASSLSSETDTQYFGPGTRLTVL.

The chain recombines TRBV4-2 with TRBJ2-5; perhaps TRBD2 as D (5 bases). Germline V gene data show CDR1 as LGHNA and CDR2 as YNFKEQ. The CDR3 has 12 residues. V was cut by 4 bases and J by 4 bases, with 7 bases left in between. CDR3 DNA: TGTGCCAGCAGCCTTCGGGGAGAGACCCAGTACTTC. Protein product: CASSLRGETQYF.

This rearrangement joins TRBV21-1 to TRBJ2-3; the table's TRBD2 call for D was not verified on the DNA. TRBV21-1 is flagged as a pseudogene. This CDR3 comprises 16 residues. CDR3 sequence reads: CASSIARRAATDTQYF. In DNA, the CDR3 is TGTGCCAGCAGCATCGCCCGGCGGGCCGCCACAGATACGCAGTATTTT.

The chain joins TRBV7-2 to TRBJ1-1; D unresolved. This CDR3 contains 14 residues. Germline CDR1 is SGHTA and CDR2 is FQGNSA. The germline V and J ends were trimmed by 1 base and 2 bases, with 8 bases remaining between them. The CDR3 protein is CASSLVAGNTEAFF. The CDR3 region has the DNA TGTGCCAGCAGCTTAGTCGCGGGAAACACTGAAGCTTTCTTT.

The chain couples TRBV27 to TRBJ1-4; 12 bases match TRBD1. Germline V lookup: CDR1 MNHEY, CDR2 SMNVEV (reference sequence). J gave up 5 bases and V 0 bases, and 4 bases lay outside the gene matches. The CDR3 spans 17 residues. Written as DNA, the CDR3 is TGTGCCAGCAGTTTATCGGGACAGGGGGCAGAAAATGAAAAACTGTTTTTT. This encodes CASSLSGQGAENEKLFF.

This clone was seen more than once but under ten times. V is TRBV7-9 and J is TRBJ2-3; D may be TRBD1 (5 bases). Germline V gene data show CDR1 as SEHNR and CDR2 as FQNEAQ (reference sequence). The length of the CDR3 is 13 residues. Trimming took off 3 bases at V and 6 bases at J, with 10 bases between the two ends. CDR3 DNA sequence: TGTGCCAGCAGCTTGCTTTCAGGGGATACGCAGTATTTT. The encoded protein is CASSLLSGDTQYF. The full variable domain, its missing parts supplied by reference TRBV7-9 and TRBJ2-3, is DTGVSQNPRHKITKRGQNVTFRCDPISEHNRLYWYRQTLGQGPEFLTYFQNEAQLEKSRLLSDRFSAERPKGSFSTLEIQRTEQGDSAMYLCASSLLSGDTQYFGPGTRLTVL.

The rearrangement uses TRBV23-1 and TRBJ2-2, with TRBD1 identical over 8 bases. TRBV23-1 is an ORF, and what it does is uncertain. This CDR3 contains 15 residues. Germline trimming cut 3 bases from V and 6 bases from J; bases unmatched to any gene: 6. CDR3 DNA sequence: TGCGCCAGCAGTCACAGGGGGCGAATGGCCGGGGAGCTGTTTTTT. It encodes CASSHRGRMAGELFF.

This rearrangement joins TRBV15 to TRBJ2-5, with D hard to call. The CDR3 spans 13 residues. Germline CDR1 reads LNHNV; CDR2 reads YYDKDF (reference sequence). V gave up 1 base and J gave up 1 base, with 4 bases separating them. The CDR3 coding sequence is TGTGCCACCAGCAGAGTAGCCCAAGAGACCCAGTACTTC. It encodes CATSRVAQETQYF.

The chain carries TRBV13 and TRBJ1-1, with D possibly being TRBD1 (6 bases). The CDR3 runs to 12 residues. Germline V lookup: CDR1 PRHDT, CDR2 FYEKMQ (reference sequence). V was cut by 5 bases and J by 6 bases, with 10 bases left in between. The CDR3 protein is CASSHPGAEAFF. CDR3 bases: TGTGCCAGCAGCCACCCAGGGGCTGAAGCTTTCTTT.

The chain is built from TRBV7-2 and TRBJ2-3; TRBD2 is a possible D gene (5 bases). Between the trimmed V and J ends, which lost 4 bases and 3 bases, there was a span of 14 bases. The CDR3 has 15 residues. Germline V gives CDR1 SGHTA, CDR2 FQGNSA. The CDR3 loop reads CASSSRTPKTDTQYF. Written as DNA, the CDR3 is TGTGCCAGCAGCTCCCGGACTCCTAAAACAGATACGCAGTATTTT.

As DNA, the CDR3 is TGCGCCAGCAGCTTCGGGCGGGGGAGCACCGGGGAGCTGTTTTTT. This gives the protein CASSFGRGSTGELFF. The genes are TRBV5-1 and TRBJ2-2; TRBD2 aligns across 7 bases. J was trimmed by 4 bases and V by 2 bases; bases with no gene match: 5. Germline V gene lookup returns CDR1 SGHRS and CDR2 YFSETQ. The CDR3 contains 15 residues. Full variable domain (rest looked up from reference TRBV5-1 and TRBJ2-2): KAGVTQTPRYLIKTRGQQVTLSCSPISGHRSVSWYQQTPGQGLQFLFEYFSETQRNKGNFPGRFSGRQFSNSRSEMNVSTLELGDSALYLCASSFGRGSTGELFFGEGSRLTVL.

The CDR3 spells CASPSGDTNTEAFF. The CDR3 DNA sequence: TGTGCTAGCCCGAGCGGGGACACGAACACTGAAGCTTTCTTT. This chain connects TRBV12-5 to TRBJ1-1; perhaps TRBD1 as D (6 bases). CDR1 and CDR2 from the germline V gene are LGHNT and FRNRAP. Trimming removed 9 bases from V and 1 base from J, with 15 bases in between. The CDR3 length is 14 residues.

This clone showed up just a few times. The chain employs TRBV6-5 and TRBJ1-2, with a weak D call TRBD1 (5 bases). V shed 4 bases and J shed 8 bases, with 11 bases lying between them. CDR1 MNHEY and CDR2 SVGAGI come from the germline V gene. This CDR3 has 12 amino acids. CDR3 region: CASSWTGGGYTF. DNA for the CDR3: TGTGCCAGCAGTTGGACGGGGGGGGGCTACACCTTC.

The genes are TRBV5-1 and TRBJ2-1; possible D gene TRBD2, 6 bases. CDR1 and CDR2 (germline): SGHRS, YFSETQ. V lost 3 bases and J lost 5, with 15 bases in between. This CDR3 is built from 15 residues. The CDR3 DNA sequence: TGCGCCAGCAGCTCGAGGAAGCGGGCTGACAATGAGCAGTTCTTC. As protein: CASSSRKRADNEQFF.

V gene TRBV19 combines with J gene TRBJ1-2; no clear D gene. The CDR3 runs 12 residues. V was shortened by 2 bases and J by 8 bases, with 9 bases between the two germline ends. Germline loops: CDR1 LNHDA, CDR2 SQIVND (reference sequence). CDR3 DNA: TGTGCCAGTAGTATACCGACGGGGGGCTACACCTTC. This sequence encodes CASSIPTGGYTF.

The rearrangement links TRBV6-6 to TRBJ1-4, with D tentatively TRBD1 (6 bases). The CDR3 contains 15 residues. V lost 2 bases, J lost 8 bases, and 15 bases lay in between. CDR1 MNHNY and CDR2 SVGAGI come from the germline V gene (reference sequence). The CDR3 bases are TGTGCCAGCAGTTACCCGACAGGAGTTAGCGAAAAACTGTTTTTT. Encoded protein: CASSYPTGVSEKLFF.

The rearrangement joins TRBV30 to TRBJ2-3, with a weak D call TRBD2 (5 bases). The CDR3 spans 15 residues. CDR1 is GTSNPN and CDR2 is SVGIG in the germline V gene (reference sequence). V gave up 2 bases and J gave up 5 bases, with 17 bases separating them. The CDR3 DNA reads as TGTGCCTGGAGTCCCGGTACTAGTTGGGGAGATACGCAGTATTTT. It is translated as CAWSPGTSWGDTQYF.

This rearrangement joins TRBV4-2 to TRBJ1-1, with 7 bases aligning to TRBD1. Germline trimming cut 1 base from V and 7 bases from J; bases unmatched to any gene: 6. The germline V gene encodes CDR1 LGHNA and CDR2 YNFKEQ. There are 14 residues in the CDR3. The CDR3 bases are TGTGCCAGCAGCCAAGGCCCGACAGGGATTGAAGCTTTCTTT. Protein sequence: CASSQGPTGIEAFF.